Listed below are T cell receptor beta chains from one sample, sequenced in a study of molecular identifiers for immune sequencing clone quantification. TCRdb itself ran the PCR reads through MiXCR, one entry per CDR3 protein. Among around 460,000 distinct CDR3 sequences, about a quarter were seen once, and the ten largest hold 0.76%. Material: naive CD8+ T cells from blood, with Jurkat cell RNA spiked in. The receptor source for this set is a human donor in good health. Some libraries in this study had Jurkat cell RNA spiked in. Both conserved end residues are part of each CDR3. A D gene is named only where the DNA matches it firmly. Only some rows state a clone size, as once, few, many or a class for expanded clones.

NA | TRBJ2-7 | TRBV27 | few | TGTGCCAGCAGTCAAACCCCGGGCAGCTACGAGCAGTACTTC | CASSQTPGSYEQYF
NA | TRBJ2-1 | TRBV4-3 | NA | TGCGCCAGCAGCCCTCGGACTGGCTCCAATGAGCAGTTCTTC | CASSPRTGSNEQFF
TRBD1 | TRBJ2-7 | TRBV7-9 | NA | TGTGCCAGCAGCTTAGCGAGGGGACAGGCATCCTACGAGCAGTACTTC | CASSLARGQASYEQYF
NA | TRBJ2-1 | TRBV14 | NA | TGTGCCAGCAGCCAGGGGCTGAAATACAGCTCCTACAATGAGCAGTTCTTC | CASSQGLKYSSYNEQFF
NA | TRBJ1-6 | TRBV27 | NA | TGTGCCAGCAGCGAAGACAGGAGGTCACCCCTCCACTTT | CASSEDRRSPLHF
NA | TRBJ2-3 | TRBV6-1 | many | TGTGCCAGCAGTGAGTTCGTGCAGGGCAGCACAGATACGCAGTATTTT | CASSEFVQGSTDTQYF
NA | TRBJ1-2 | TRBV7-9 | NA | TGTGCCAGCAGCAAAGGAGCAGGGGCAAACTATGGCTACACCTTC | CASSKGAGANYGYTF
NA | TRBJ1-5 | TRBV5-6 | NA | TGTGCCAGCAGCTTTTACGGGGGGCTCGGCAATCAGCCCCAGCATTTT | CASSFYGGLGNQPQHF
TRBD1 | TRBJ2-2 | TRBV27 | many | TGTGCCAGCAGTTTAGATAGGACAGGGGGCTTGGCCGGGGAGCTGTTTTTT | CASSLDRTGGLAGELFF
TRBD1 | TRBJ2-2 | TRBV7-9 | few | TGTGCCAGCAGCCCAACCGGGACAGGAAACACCGGGGAGCTGTTTTTT | CASSPTGTGNTGELFF
TRBD1 | TRBJ2-3 | TRBV7-9 | many | TGTGCCAGCAGCCCGGGACAGGGGTCAGATACGCAGTATTTT | CASSPGQGSDTQYF
NA | TRBJ2-1 | TRBV5-5 | NA | TGTGCCAGCAGCTTGCGTCCTCTCGGGGATGAGCAGTTCTTC | CASSLRPLGDEQFF
NA | TRBJ1-1 | TRBV4-3 | few | TGCGCCAGCAGCCAAGATATATCAACGGGGACTGAAGCTTTCTTT | CASSQDISTGTEAFF
NA | TRBJ1-5 | TRBV19 | few | TGTGCCAGTAGTCCTGTAAATCGGGGCAATCAGCCCCAGCATTTT | CASSPVNRGNQPQHF
TRBD1 | TRBJ2-3 | TRBV30 | NA | TGTGCCTGGTGGAGACATCCGGGACAGACGACAGATACGCAGTATTTT | CAWWRHPGQTTDTQYF
NA | TRBJ2-3 | TRBV9 | few | TGTGCCAGCAGCGCGAGGACAGATACGCAGTATTTT | CASSARTDTQYF
TRBD1 | TRBJ2-7 | TRBV27 | NA | TGTGCCAGCAGTGCCGGGACAGGGGAAGGGTACGAGCAGTACTTC | CASSAGTGEGYEQYF
NA | TRBJ1-1 | TRBV5-1 | many | TGCGCCAGCCCTTACAGAGGGAACACTGAAGCTTTCTTT | CASPYRGNTEAFF
NA | TRBJ2-7 | TRBV30 | few | TGTGCCTGGAACCTAGGAATAGGGGTGAACTACGAGCAGTACTTC | CAWNLGIGVNYEQYF
TRBD1 | TRBJ2-4 | TRBV7-9 | many | TGTGCCAGCAGCGCGGAGACAGGGGCCCTTTTAAACATTCAGTACTTC | CASSAETGALLNIQYF
NA | TRBJ2-3 | TRBV6-5 | many | TGTGCCAGCAGTTACTCTTCGGGGTTGGGCACAGATACGCAGTATTTT | CASSYSSGLGTDTQYF
NA | TRBJ2-3 | TRBV9 | NA | TGTGCCAGCAGCCCTTCTGGACCGGGGGATACGCAGTATTTT | CASSPSGPGDTQYF
NA | TRBJ2-3 | TRBV29-1 | NA | TGCAGCGTGGATCGGGTTTTAGGGGAGAGCACAGATACGCAGTATTTT | CSVDRVLGESTDTQYF
NA | TRBJ1-5 | TRBV27 | few | TGTGCCAGCAGTTCTTACAGGGCTGGTCAGCCCCAGCATTTT | CASSSYRAGQPQHF
NA | TRBJ1-1 | TRBV27 | NA | TGTGCCAGCAGTTTCACCCTCGACAGCACTGAAGCTTTCTTT | CASSFTLDSTEAFF
NA | TRBJ2-7 | TRBV11-2 | few | TGTGCCAGCAGCCCCCATACAAGCTCCTACGAGCAGTACTTC | CASSPHTSSYEQYF
TRBD2 | TRBJ2-3 | TRBV4-1 | NA | TGCGCCAGCAGCCAAGTAGGACTAGCGGACACAGATACGCAGTATTTT | CASSQVGLADTDTQYF
TRBD2 | TRBJ2-7 | TRBV6-5 | NA | TGTGCCAGCAGTTACTCGACTAGCGGGAGTTACGAGCAGTACTTC | CASSYSTSGSYEQYF
NA | TRBJ1-1 | TRBV11-2 | NA | TGTGCCAGCACCATGGAGGGGGTGACTGAAGCTTTCTTT | CASTMEGVTEAFF
NA | TRBJ2-2 | TRBV6-6 | NA | TGTGCCAGCAGTTATTGGGTCTCCGGGGAGCTGTTTTTT | CASSYWVSGELFF
NA | TRBJ1-2 | TRBV5-4 | few | TGTGCCAGCAGCACGAGACAGTCCGAGGGTACCTTC | CASSTRQSEGTF
NA | TRBJ2-3 | TRBV7-9 | few | TGTGCCAGCAGCTTAGTACTAGCAGCAGATACGCAGTATTTT | CASSLVLAADTQYF
TRBD1 | TRBJ2-7 | TRBV5-4 | few | TGTGCCAGCAGCCCAACAGGGGGCACCTACGAGCAGTACTTC | CASSPTGGTYEQYF
NA | TRBJ1-5 | TRBV19 | NA | TGTGCCAGTAAGATAGCCGATAGCAATCAGCCCCAGCATTTT | CASKIADSNQPQHF
NA | TRBJ1-5 | TRBV4-3 | many | TGCGCCAGCAGCCAGAGCAGAAATCAGCCCCAGCATTTT | CASSQSRNQPQHF
NA | TRBJ1-4 | TRBV7-8 | many | TGTGCCAGCAGCTTCCACAGGGAGTTAACTAATGAAAAACTGTTTTTT | CASSFHRELTNEKLFF
TRBD2 | TRBJ2-7 | TRBV19 | few | TGTGCCAGTTCGACTAGCGGGTCCCTTAAGTACGAGCAGTACTTC | CASSTSGSLKYEQYF
NA | TRBJ2-3 | TRBV19 | NA | TGTGCCAGTAGCCCAGACTGGGCAGATACGCAGTATTTT | CASSPDWADTQYF
NA | TRBJ2-3 | TRBV28 | many | TGTGCCAGCAGTTTGAGGACAGATACGCAGTATTTT | CASSLRTDTQYF
TRBD1 | TRBJ2-5 | TRBV7-6 | NA | TGTGCCTGCAGCTTCTCCGGGACAGGGCAAGAGACCCAGTACTTC | CACSFSGTGQETQYF
TRBD2 | TRBJ2-3 | TRBV25-1 | many | TGTGCCAGCAGTGATCCACTAGCGGGATTCACAGATACGCAGTATTTT | CASSDPLAGFTDTQYF
TRBD1 | TRBJ2-7 | TRBV4-3 | few | TGCGCCAGCAGCCCCGGGACAGGGGGACGGGAGCAGTACTTC | CASSPGTGGREQYF
NA | TRBJ1-5 | TRBV4-1 | many | TGCGCCAGCAGCCAAGAATTCGGGTCTGGTCAGCCCCAGCATTTT | CASSQEFGSGQPQHF
TRBD1 | TRBJ2-5 | TRBV4-1 | few | TGCGCCAGCAGCCAGAGCACCGGGACAGAAGAGACCCAGTACTTC | CASSQSTGTEETQYF
NA | TRBJ1-1 | TRBV4-1 | many | TGCGCCAGCAGCCAAGGTAGTGAAGCTTTCTTT | CASSQGSEAFF
NA | TRBJ1-5 | TRBV20-1 | NA | TGCAGTGCTAGAGATCTCCGGGGTAGGGTCGGATATCAGCCCCAGCATTTT | CSARDLRGRVGYQPQHF
NA | TRBJ1-5 | TRBV3-1 | many | TGTGCCAGCAGCCAAATAATGGACAGCCAGCCCCAGCATTTT | CASSQIMDSQPQHF
NA | TRBJ2-3 | TRBV18 | NA | TGTGCCAGCTTGCCGACAGCCTCTCTCACAGATACGCAGTATTTT | CASLPTASLTDTQYF
NA | TRBJ1-1 | TRBV29-1 | many | TGCAGCGTTGAATGGGGGGACACTGAAGCTTTCTTT | CSVEWGDTEAFF
NA | TRBJ2-6 | TRBV29-1 | NA | TGCAGCGTTGAGTTGGAGGAATCTGGGGCCAACGTCCTGACTTTC | CSVELEESGANVLTF
NA | TRBJ1-2 | TRBV7-8 | NA | TGTGCCAGCAGCTTTTCTGTGACAGGAGATGGCTACACCTTC | CASSFSVTGDGYTF
TRBD1 | TRBJ1-2 | TRBV9 | NA | TGTGCCAGCAGCGTGGACAGGGGGCTCCCCCAGTACACCTTC | CASSVDRGLPQYTF
TRBD1 | TRBJ2-2 | TRBV7-9 | many | TGTGCCAGCAGCTCACCGGACAGGGCCGGGGAGCTGTTTTTT | CASSSPDRAGELFF
NA | TRBJ2-5 | TRBV6-2/TRBV6-3 | few | TGTGCCAGCAACCGAGACAGGTACCAAGAGACCCAGTACTTC | CASNRDRYQETQYF
NA | TRBJ1-6 | TRBV20-1 | NA | TGCAGTGCTAGAGTGAGGGATTCACCCCTCCACTTT | CSARVRDSPLHF
NA | TRBJ2-7 | TRBV7-6 | many | TGTGCCAGCAGCTTAGAGGCGTGGCACCACGAGCAGTACTTC | CASSLEAWHHEQYF
TRBD1 | TRBJ2-5 | TRBV28 | few | TGTGCCAGCAGTCCAACGGCTGGGACAGACGTGTACCAAGAGACCCAGTACTTC | CASSPTAGTDVYQETQYF
NA | TRBJ1-1 | TRBV27 | few | TGTGCCAGCAGTAAAACGGTTTACACTGAAGCTTTCTTT | CASSKTVYTEAFF